The entry below describes one TCR beta chain. Its antigen has not been determined. This record belongs to a study of CXCR3-negative and CXCR3-positive naive CD8 T cells (dated 2019 in TCRdb). About the study as a whole: In total, about 135 million TRB reads were obtained, or roughly 1.5 +/- 0.3 million reads per library. Diversity and physicochemical repertoire analyses were performed on 11 donors pooled from two independent experiments. TRBV-TRBJ cluster analysis included naive subsets from five or six donors and memory cells from 3 donors.

The CDR3, from cysteine to phenylalanine, totals 15 residues. The protein alone is recorded here. Each CD8+ T cell subset was flow-sorted in triplicate, and 300,000 or so cells per subset were placed directly into RLT lysis buffer. To keep memory contaminants out, a stringent definition of naive CD8+ T cells was applied: CD45RO-CCR7+CD27+CD95-. Using standard density gradient centrifugation, peripheral blood mononuclear cells were isolated from buffy coats. A FACSAria III was used to flow-sort naive CD8+ T cells into CXCR3-negative and CXCR3-positive populations. Total RNA was extracted from sorted cells with an RNeasy Mini Kit. Study-level results and caveats: Similar TRBV-TRBJ usage was shown by naive CXCR3-negative and CXCR3-positive cells from the same donor, whereas distinct patterns were shown by memory cells. Both naive subsets had comparably high repertoire diversity, while memory CD8+ T cells had much lower repertoire diversity. Because surface CD5, which is linked to self-reactivity in mice, was comparable between the naive subsets, TCR interaction strength was also inferred from TRB CDR3 physicochemical properties. Because CXCR3 expression was partially decreased after cryopreservation, freshly isolated PBMCs were used for most assays. Compared with CXCR3-negative naive cells, CXCR3-positive naive cells had TRB CDR3s with higher hydrophobicity (lower Kidera factor 4), lower energy, and higher strength and volume indices.

TCRdb lists the instrument as NextSeq 550. The Human TCR Profiling Kit (MiLaboratory) was used to prepare UMI-labeled 5' RACE TRB cDNA libraries. cDNA synthesis used the entire amount of extracted RNA, and PCR amplification then used the entire amount of cDNA produced. Libraries were prepared in parallel with an identical number of PCR cycles. The study's own analysis went as follows. About 50,000 +/- 10,000 unique UMI-labeled TRB cDNA molecules per library were extracted with MIGEC and MiXCR, with at least two reads per UMI required. On average, roughly 40,000 +/- 10,000 functional in-frame TRB CDR3 nucleotide clonotypes lacking stop codons were found per library. After downsampling to 5000 UMI-labeled TRB molecules per sample, diversity metrics such as normalized Shannon-Wiener and Chao1 were calculated in VDJtools. For the central five CDR3 residues, VDJtools calculated physicochemical properties weighted by clonotype size, namely interaction energy, strength, volume and Kidera factor 4. TCRdb reprocessed the reads and provides one entry for every CDR3 protein sequence; no DNA is given. What appears here as the V and J calls and clone size reflects TCRdb's work, not the paper's. The table for this sample shows over 95,000 distinct CDR3 sequences. About 0.35% of the sample comes from the top ten.

This receptor was identified in a human donor in good health. Some clones in this sample may be carry-over from other donors' samples. The V and J genes are TRBV12-3 or TRBV12-4 and TRBJ2-5; TCRdb's D call of TRBD1 is untestable without DNA. The specimen was naive CXCR3+ CD8+ T cells from blood. Explained via the paper, the cell subset or site label denotes: CD45RO-CCR7+CD27+CD95- naive CD8+ T cells expressing CXCR3 (TNR3+). The CDR3 in this case is CASSLDGHSQETQYF.